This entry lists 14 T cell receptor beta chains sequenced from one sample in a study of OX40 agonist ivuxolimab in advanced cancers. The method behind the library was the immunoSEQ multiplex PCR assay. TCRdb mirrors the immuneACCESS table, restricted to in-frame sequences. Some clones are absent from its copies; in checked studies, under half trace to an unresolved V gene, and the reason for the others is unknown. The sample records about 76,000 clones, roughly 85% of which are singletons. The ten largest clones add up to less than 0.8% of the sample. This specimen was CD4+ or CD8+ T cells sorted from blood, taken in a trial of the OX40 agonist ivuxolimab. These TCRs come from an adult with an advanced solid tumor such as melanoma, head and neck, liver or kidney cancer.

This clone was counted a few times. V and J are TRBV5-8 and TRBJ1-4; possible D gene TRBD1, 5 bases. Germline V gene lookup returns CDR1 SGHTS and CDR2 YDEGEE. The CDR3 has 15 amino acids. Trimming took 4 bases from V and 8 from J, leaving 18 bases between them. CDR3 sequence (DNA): TGTGCCAGCAGCCCGGACGGCAGGGTTGGAGAAAAACTGTTTTTT. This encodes CASSPDGRVGEKLFF.

CDR3 DNA: TGTGCCAGCAGGTCGGATGCGCGAGAGACCCAGTACTTC. As protein: CASRSDARETQYF. The chain joins TRBV2 to TRBJ2-5; D unclear. V lost 6 bases, J lost 4 bases, and 12 bases lay in between. This CDR3 has 13 amino acids. From germline, CDR1 is SNHLY and CDR2 FYNNEI.

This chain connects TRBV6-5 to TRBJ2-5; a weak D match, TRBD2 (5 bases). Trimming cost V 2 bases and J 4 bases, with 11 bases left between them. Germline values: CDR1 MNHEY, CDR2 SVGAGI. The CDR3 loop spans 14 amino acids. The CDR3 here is CASSYASSGETQYF. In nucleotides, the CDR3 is TGTGCCAGCAGTTACGCTAGCTCCGGAGAGACCCAGTACTTC.

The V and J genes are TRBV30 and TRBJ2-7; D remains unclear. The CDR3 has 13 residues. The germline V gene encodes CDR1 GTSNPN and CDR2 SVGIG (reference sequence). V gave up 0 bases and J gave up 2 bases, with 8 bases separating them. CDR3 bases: TGTGCCTGGAGTGTAGGGTTTACCTACGAGCAGTACTTC. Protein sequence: CAWSVGFTYEQYF.

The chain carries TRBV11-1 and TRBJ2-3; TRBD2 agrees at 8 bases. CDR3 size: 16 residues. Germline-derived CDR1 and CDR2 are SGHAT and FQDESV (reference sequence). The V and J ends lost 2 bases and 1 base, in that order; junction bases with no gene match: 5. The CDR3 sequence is CASSLFGTRGTDTQYF. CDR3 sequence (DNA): TGTGCCAGCAGCTTATTTGGGACTAGAGGCACAGATACGCAGTATTTT. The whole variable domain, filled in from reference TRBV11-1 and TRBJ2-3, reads EAEVAQSPRYKITEKSQAVAFWCDPISGHATLYWYRQILGQGPELLVQFQDESVVDDSQLPKDRFSAERLKGVDSTLKIQPAELGDSAMYLCASSLFGTRGTDTQYFGPGTRLTVL.

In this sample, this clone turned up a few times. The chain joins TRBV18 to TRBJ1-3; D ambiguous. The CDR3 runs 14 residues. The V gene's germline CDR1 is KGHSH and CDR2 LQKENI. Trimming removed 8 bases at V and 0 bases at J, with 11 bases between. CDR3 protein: CASELQNSGNTIYF. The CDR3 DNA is TGTGCCAGCGAACTCCAGAACTCTGGAAACACCATATATTTT.

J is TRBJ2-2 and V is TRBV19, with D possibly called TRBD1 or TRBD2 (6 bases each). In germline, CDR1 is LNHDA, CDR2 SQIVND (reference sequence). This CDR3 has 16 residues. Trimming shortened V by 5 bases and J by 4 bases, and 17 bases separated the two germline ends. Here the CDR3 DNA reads TGTGCCAGTAGTTGGCAGGGTGAGGGGGGCACCGGGGAGCTGTTTTTT. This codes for CASSWQGEGGTGELFF.

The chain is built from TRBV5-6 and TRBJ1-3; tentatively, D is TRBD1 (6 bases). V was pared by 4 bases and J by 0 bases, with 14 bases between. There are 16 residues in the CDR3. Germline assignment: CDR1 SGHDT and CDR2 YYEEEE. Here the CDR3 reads CASSLTGLSSGNTIYF. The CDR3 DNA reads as TGTGCCAGCAGCCTTACAGGGCTGAGCTCTGGAAACACCATATATTTT.

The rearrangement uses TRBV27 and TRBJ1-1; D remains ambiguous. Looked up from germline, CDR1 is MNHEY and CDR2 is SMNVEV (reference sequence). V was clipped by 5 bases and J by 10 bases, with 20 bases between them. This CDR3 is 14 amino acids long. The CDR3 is CASSTGLSGSRAFF. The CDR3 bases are TGTGCCAGCAGTACCGGACTGTCCGGATCCAGAGCTTTCTTT.

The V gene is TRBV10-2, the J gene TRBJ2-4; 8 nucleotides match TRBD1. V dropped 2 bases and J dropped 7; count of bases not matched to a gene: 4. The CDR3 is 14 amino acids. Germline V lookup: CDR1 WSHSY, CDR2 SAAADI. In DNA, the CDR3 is TGCGCCAGCAGTGAGATCGGGACAGGCAACATTCAGTACTTC. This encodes CASSEIGTGNIQYF.

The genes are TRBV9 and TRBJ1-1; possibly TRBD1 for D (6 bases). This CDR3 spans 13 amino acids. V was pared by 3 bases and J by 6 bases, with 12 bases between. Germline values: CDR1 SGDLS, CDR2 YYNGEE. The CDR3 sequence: CASSDGGRPEAFF. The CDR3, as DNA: TGTGCCAGCAGCGACGGGGGGCGGCCTGAAGCTTTCTTT.

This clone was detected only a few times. CDR3 amino acids: CASSLERQGNTEAFF. DNA for the CDR3: TGCGCCAGCAGCTTGGAGAGACAGGGGAACACTGAAGCTTTCTTT. The chain joins TRBV5-1 to TRBJ1-1, with 7 bases lining up with TRBD1. V shed 0 bases, J shed 1 base, and the junction held 3 bases outside the gene matches. CDR3 length: 15 residues. CDR1 is SGHRS, CDR2 YFSETQ, per germline.

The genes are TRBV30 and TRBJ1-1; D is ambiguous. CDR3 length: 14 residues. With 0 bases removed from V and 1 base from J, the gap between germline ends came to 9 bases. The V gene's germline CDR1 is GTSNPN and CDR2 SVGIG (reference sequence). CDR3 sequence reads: CAWSVNGWNTEAFF. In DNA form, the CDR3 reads TGTGCCTGGAGTGTAAATGGCTGGAACACTGAAGCTTTCTTT.

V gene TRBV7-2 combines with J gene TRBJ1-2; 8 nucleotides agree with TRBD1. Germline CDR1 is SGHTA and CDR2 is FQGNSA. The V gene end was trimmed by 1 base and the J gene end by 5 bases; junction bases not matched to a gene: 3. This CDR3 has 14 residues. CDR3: CASSLGTGSYGYTF. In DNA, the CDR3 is TGTGCCAGCAGCTTAGGGACAGGGTCATATGGCTACACCTTC.